The clone carrying this T cell receptor (beta chain) was recorded only once. Germline and junction disagree at one end, which may indicate a read error. These data originate in a study of CD8 T cells in Susac syndrome. The CDR3 loop spans 14 amino acids. Per germline, CDR1 MNHEY and CDR2 SMNVEV (reference sequence). cDNA came from around 0.5 to 1 ug RNA primed by random hexamers. With immunoSEQ multiplex PCR, TCR beta CDR3 was amplified across 54 Vbeta and 13 Jbeta. TCRdb independently ran MiXCR on the immunoSEQ multiplex PCR reads; one entry per CDR3 protein. The sample lists about 150,000 distinct CDR3 sequences; 90% to 95% were seen once.

Source material: CD4+ T cells from PBMCs. This sequence joins TRBV27 and TRBJ1-6, with 7 bases matching TRBD1. The receptor's source is a human donor with Susac syndrome. The CDR3 DNA reads as TGTGCCAGCAGTCCCAGGGACAGATATTCGCCCCTCCACTTT. This translates into CASSPRDRYSPLHF.